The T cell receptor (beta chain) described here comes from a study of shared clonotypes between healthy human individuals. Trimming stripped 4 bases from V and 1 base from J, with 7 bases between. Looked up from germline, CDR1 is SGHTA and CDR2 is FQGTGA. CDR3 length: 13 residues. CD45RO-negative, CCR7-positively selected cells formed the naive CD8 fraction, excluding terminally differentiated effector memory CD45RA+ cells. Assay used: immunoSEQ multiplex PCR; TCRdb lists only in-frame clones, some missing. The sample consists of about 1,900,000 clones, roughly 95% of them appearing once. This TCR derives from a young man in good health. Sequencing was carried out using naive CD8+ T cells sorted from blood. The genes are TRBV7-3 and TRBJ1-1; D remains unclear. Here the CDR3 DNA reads TGTGCCAGCAGCTCTGCAGGGAACACTGAAGCTTTCTTT. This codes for CASSSAGNTEAFF.